This record concerns one T cell receptor (beta chain) sequence. The sample is drawn from a study of long-term antiretroviral therapy in people with HIV. The immunoSEQ assay was v3.0, run at survey level. Sequencing was performed with immunoSEQ multiplex PCR; in TCRdb, only in-frame clones are kept and a portion is missing. This sample yields 1,500 to 2,000 clones, of which 80% to 90% are seen a single time; around 3% belongs to the top ten. CDR1 is SGHAT, CDR2 FQNNGV, per germline. V lost 6 bases and J 0 bases, leaving 12 bases between the germline ends. The CDR3 contains 15 residues. This clonotype was obtained from a woman in her 50s with HIV. The chain joins TRBV11-2 to TRBJ2-1; unclear D gene. The sample consisted of unsorted PBMCs, taken 0.7 years after starting antiretroviral therapy. The CDR3 sequence is CASSFTDGSYNEQFF. The CDR3 coding sequence is TGTGCCAGCAGTTTTACGGACGGCTCCTACAATGAGCAGTTCTTC. Full variable domain (rest looked up from reference TRBV11-2 and TRBJ2-1): EAGVAQSPRYKIIEKRQSVAFWCNPISGHATLYWYQQILGQGPKLLIQFQNNGVVDDSQLPKDRFSAERLKGVDSTLKIQPAKLEDSAVYLCASSFTDGSYNEQFFGPGTRLTVL.